This is a list of T cell receptor beta chains from one sample in a study of cytomegalovirus exposure and HLA in healthy donors. Produced via immunoSEQ multiplex PCR; TCRdb's table is partial and in-frame only. Of some 150,000 clones in the sample, nearly 80% were seen once. Sequencing was done on a sample of PBMCs. The receptors originated from a woman in her twenties or thirties in good health and CMV-seronegative. Both conserved end residues are part of each CDR3. A D gene is named only where the DNA matches it firmly. Clone size is shown for a subset of rows, as once, few, many or a class of expanded clone.

D	size	V	J	DNA	CDR3
NA	NA	TRBV30	TRBJ2-5	TGTGCCTGGAGTGTAGGCAGGGTGCTTGAGACCCAGTACTTC	CAWSVGRVLETQYF
TRBD1	once	TRBV9	TRBJ1-1	TGTGCCAGCAGCCCAGGAACCGGGACAGTGAACACTGAAGCTTTCTTT	CASSPGTGTVNTEAFF
TRBD2	NA	TRBV6-5	TRBJ2-1	TGTGCCAGCAGGGAGGGACTAGCGGGGGGGGAGCAGTTCTTC	CASREGLAGGEQFF
TRBD1	NA	TRBV7-3	TRBJ1-1	TGTGCCAGCAGCTTACAGGGGGCTGTGGACACTGAAGCTTTCTTT	CASSLQGAVDTEAFF
NA	NA	TRBV18	TRBJ1-2	TGTGCCAGCTCACCCCTCCCCGGGGGGCGCGACTATGGCTACACCTTC	CASSPLPGGRDYGYTF
NA	NA	TRBV28	TRBJ1-4	TGTGCCAGCACCGCGAGCGGACGGACTAATGAAAAACTGTTTTTT	CASTASGRTNEKLFF
NA	NA	TRBV30	TRBJ1-1	TGTGCCTGGAGTCCTTTAGGGAGGAGGAACACTGAAGCTTTCTTT	CAWSPLGRRNTEAFF
NA	NA	TRBV7-8	TRBJ1-1	TGTGCCAGCAGCTTTAGTACAGGGCTGAAGAACACTGAAGCTTTCTTT	CASSFSTGLKNTEAFF
NA	NA	TRBV2	TRBJ1-1	TGTGCCAGCAGGGAAGTGGCAGCTGAAGCTTTCTTT	CASREVAAEAFF
NA	NA	TRBV5-1	TRBJ1-1	TGCGCCAGCAGCTCATCGACAGTGAACACTGAAGCTTTCTTT	CASSSSTVNTEAFF
NA	once	TRBV7-2	TRBJ1-5	TGTGCCAGCAGCCTTCGGGGTAGCAATCAGCCCCAGCATTTT	CASSLRGSNQPQHF
NA	few	TRBV6-6	TRBJ1-4	TGTGCCAGCAGTTACTCACAGGGCTCTAATGAAAAACTGTTTTTT	CASSYSQGSNEKLFF
TRBD2	NA	TRBV13	TRBJ2-1	TGTGCCAGCAGCTCTGCCAGGGGACTAGCGGGGGGGCTGGCCTACAATGAGCAGTTCTTC	CASSSARGLAGGLAYNEQFF
TRBD2	NA	TRBV15	TRBJ2-1	TGTGCCACCAGCAGAGATAGGAATAGCGGGGGGGCCTACAATGAGCAGTTCTTC	CATSRDRNSGGAYNEQFF
TRBD1	NA	TRBV5-1	TRBJ1-2	TGCGCCAGCAGCTTAAGACCGCCGGGACAGGGGGCTAACTATGGCTACACCTTC	CASSLRPPGQGANYGYTF
TRBD2	NA	TRBV5-6	TRBJ2-5	TGTGCCAGCAGCCCATCTAGCGGTTGGAGTGAGACCCAGTACTTC	CASSPSSGWSETQYF
NA	NA	TRBV2	TRBJ1-1	TGTGCCAGCAACAGTTTGAACACTGAAGCTTTCTTT	CASNSLNTEAFF
NA	few	TRBV7-3	TRBJ2-1	TGTGCCAGCAGCTTAACTGGTCAGGCGAGCTCCTACAATGAGCAGTTCTTC	CASSLTGQASSYNEQFF